This TCR beta chain was recovered during a study of T cell responses to AZD1222 COVID-19 vaccine. Germline lookup yields CDR1 MGHRA and CDR2 YSYEKL. The CDR3 runs 16 residues. The V and J ends lost 0 bases and 4 bases respectively, with 15 bases between them. As for this clone: Its specificity is unknown.

Findings of the study overall: Seropositive AZD1222 recipients at baseline numbered only six or seven.

The repertoire was sequenced with immunoSEQ multiplex PCR; TCRdb's copy has only in-frame clones and lacks some. Of about 120,000 clones listed, roughly 90% were seen once; the top ten hold approximately 15%. The sequence was obtained from an adult who received the AZD1222 COVID-19 vaccine. The sample consisted of peripheral blood, taken 28 days after the second AZD1222 dose. This chain joins TRBV4-1 and TRBJ1-1; D is unclear. The CDR3 region is CASSQEASAWGTEAFF. The CDR3 DNA reads TGCGCCAGCAGCCAAGAAGCCTCGGCATGGGGCACTGAAGCTTTCTTT.